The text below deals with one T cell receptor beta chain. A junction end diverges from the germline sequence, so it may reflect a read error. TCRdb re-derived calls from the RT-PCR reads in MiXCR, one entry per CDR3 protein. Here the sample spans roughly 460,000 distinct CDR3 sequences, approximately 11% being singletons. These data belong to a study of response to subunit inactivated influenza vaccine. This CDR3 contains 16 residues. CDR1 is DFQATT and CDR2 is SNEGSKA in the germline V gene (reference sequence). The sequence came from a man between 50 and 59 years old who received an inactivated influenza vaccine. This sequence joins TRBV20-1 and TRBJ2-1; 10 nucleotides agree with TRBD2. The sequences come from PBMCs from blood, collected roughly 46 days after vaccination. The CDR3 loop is CSARESSGGTYNEQLF. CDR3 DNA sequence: TGCAGTGCTAGAGAGAGTAGCGGGGGGACCTACAATGAGCAGCTCTTC.